These 4 T cell receptor beta chains originate from one sample sequenced in a study of cytomegalovirus exposure and HLA in healthy donors (dated by TCRdb to 2015 to 2018). Receptors were amplified or captured by the immunoSEQ multiplex PCR assay. The multiplex PCR relied on a mix of 60 forward primers for TCR Vbeta segments and 13 reverse primers for TCR Jbeta segments. The immuneACCESS repertoire file appears here via TCRdb, limited to in-frame rearrangements. These files lack a portion of the clones; in checked studies, under half of the deficit traces to unresolved V genes, and the cause of the others is not known. The sample has some 250,000 clones on record, about 81% of them singletons. The ten largest account for around 8% of the sample. The sequenced sample consisted of PBMCs. Receptor source: an older woman in good health and CMV-seropositive.

The chain is built from TRBV6-1 and TRBJ2-5; a possible D gene is TRBD1 (5 bases). In germline, CDR1 is MNHNS, CDR2 SASEGT. V shed 6 bases and J shed 7 bases, with 15 bases lying between them. The CDR3 length is 13 residues. DNA of the CDR3: TGTGCCAGCAGGTGGGGCCAGACGGGGACCCAGTACTTC. Encoded protein: CASRWGQTGTQYF.

The chain recombines TRBV30 with TRBJ2-7; D gene uncertain. The CDR3 loop spans 13 amino acids. Germline V lookup: CDR1 GTSNPN, CDR2 SVGIG (reference sequence). V lost 6 bases, J lost 3 bases, and 15 bases lay in between. The DNA of the CDR3 is TGTGCCTGCGTAATTGCAGGCCTCTACGAGCAGTACTTC. It encodes CACVIAGLYEQYF.

The CDR3 sequence is CASSLRQGSNEKLFF. The CDR3 nucleotides read TGTGCCAGCAGCTTGCGACAGGGCTCTAATGAAAAACTGTTTTTT. The chain uses TRBV5-4 and TRBJ1-4; 7 nucleotides align to TRBD1. With 1 base clipped from V and 3 bases from J, the junction kept 3 bases outside the gene matches. There are 15 residues in the CDR3. CDR1 is SGHNT, CDR2 YYREEE, per germline (reference sequence).

This clone was observed a few times. Here the CDR3 DNA reads TGTGCCAGCAAAGGAGGGGCTACCCAAGCTTTCTTT. The encoded protein is CASKGGATQAFF. The V gene is TRBV6-5, the J gene TRBJ1-1; D might be TRBD1 (5 bases). CDR3 size: 12 residues. V lost 7 bases and J 9 bases, leaving 15 bases between the germline ends. Germline lookup yields CDR1 MNHEY and CDR2 SVGAGI.